This entry describes one TCR beta chain. The source of the sample is a study of blood T cell repertoires in COVID-19. Looking at the study overall: Acute and convalescent COVID-19 samples came from the United States, Italy and Spain. Sources were T cells, B-cell-depleted T cells, or PBMCs; the material itself was cDNA or gDNA.

Those who participated ranged in age from about 18 to 89 years and resided in 20 to 25 US areas. Participants reported their clinical history, and cohort assignment relied on those reports. Libraries were prepared by immunoSEQ multiplex PCR; TCRdb keeps only in-frame clonotypes and omits some of them. This table holds under 250,000 clones, 87% found once. Germline-derived CDR1 and CDR2 are WNHNN and SYGVQD (reference sequence). This CDR3 is 13 amino acids long. V lost 8 bases to trimming and J lost 5 bases; unmatched junction nucleotides: 7. Source material: PBMCs or T cells enriched from blood (not recorded which). J is TRBJ1-1 and V is TRBV10-1, with 8 bases lining up with TRBD1. The clonotype originates from a woman in her 30s with acute COVID-19. The CDR3 protein is CASSGGPRTEAFF. The CDR3 DNA is TGCGCCAGCTCAGGGGGCCCAAGGACTGAAGCTTTCTTT.